Listed below are T cell receptor beta chains from one sample, sequenced in a study of blood T cells in healthy people across ages. Each CDR3 protein is one row after TCRdb ran MiXCR on the 5' RACE reads. The sample has fewer than 900,000 distinct CDR3 sequences; roughly 49% are singletons. Sequenced sample: blood. The receptors shown here come from a woman aged 60 to 75 in good health. The CDR3 runs from the conserved cysteine through the conserved F or W. Each record gives: clone size, D gene, V gene, J gene, CDR3 DNA, CDR3 protein. The D gene is left open where the match is weak. Some rows have no size entry. The others give once, few or many, or a class for an expanded clone.

once	.	TRBV6-5	TRBJ2-1	TGTGCCAGCAGTTACTCGTGGGAGGAGCAGTTCTTC	CASSYSWEEQFF
few	.	TRBV3-1	TRBJ2-5	TGTGCCAGCAGCCAAGATACTAGGGAGCAGTACTTC	CASSQDTREQYF
.	.	TRBV2	TRBJ2-3	TGTGCCAGCAGACACCTGGGGGGAGATACGCAGTATTTT	CASRHLGGDTQYF
.	.	TRBV7-3	TRBJ2-1	TGTGCCAGCAGTTCTAGTCTGGGGGGAGCGAATGAGCAGTTCTTC	CASSSSLGGANEQFF
.	TRBD1	TRBV5-1	TRBJ2-7	TGCGCCAGCAGCTGGGGAAGACAGGGAGCTGTCTACGAGCAGTACTTC	CASSWGRQGAVYEQYF
few	.	TRBV18	TRBJ2-7	TGTGCCAGCTCACCACCGGGCGTAGGCTTCTACGAGCAGTACTTC	CASSPPGVGFYEQYF
.	.	TRBV9	TRBJ2-3	TGTGCCAGCAGCGTATCTTCCGAGGCTAGAACGCAAGGGACGCAGTATTTT	CASSVSSEARTQGTQYF
.	.	TRBV7-9	TRBJ2-7	TGTGCCAGCAGCTTACAATTAGACTCCTACGAGCAGTACTTC	CASSLQLDSYEQYF
once	.	TRBV5-8	TRBJ1-4	TGTGCCAGCAGCGCCTGGGGGCCGAATGAAAAACTGTTTTTT	CASSAWGPNEKLFF
.	TRBD1	TRBV18	TRBJ1-5	TGTGCCAGCTCGGGACAGACCAATCAGCCCCAGCATTTT	CASSGQTNQPQHF
.	.	TRBV6-2/TRBV6-3	TRBJ1-2	TGTGCCAGCAGTTACTCGATACGCCCCTACTATGGCTACACCTTC	CASSYSIRPYYGYTF
many	.	TRBV27	TRBJ2-5	TGTGCCAGCAGTTACGAGCCAGGGCGGGAGACCCAGTACTTC	CASSYEPGRETQYF
few	TRBD2	TRBV10-3	TRBJ2-7	TGTGCCATCAGTGAAGCGGGAGGGCAGTACGAGCAGTACTTC	CAISEAGGQYEQYF
.	.	TRBV29-1	TRBJ1-2	TGCAGCGTTGAACCAGACGGACCTAACTATGGCTACACCTTC	CSVEPDGPNYGYTF
few	TRBD2	TRBV24-1	TRBJ2-1	TGTGCCACCAGTGATTCGAGTGGTGTCCCCTCAAGGACTAGCGGGAGACTTGATGAGCAGTTCTTC	CATSDSSGVPSRTSGRLDEQFF
few	.	TRBV29-1	TRBJ2-7	TGCAGCGTTGTGACGACCTACGAGCAGTACTTC	CSVVTTYEQYF
.	.	TRBV28	TRBJ2-7	TGTGCCAGCAGTAGACTTTTTAGCTCCTACGAGCAGTACTTC	CASSRLFSSYEQYF
many	.	TRBV7-2	TRBJ2-7	TGTGCCAGCAGCTTATACCCTCCCTACGAGCAGTACTTC	CASSLYPPYEQYF
.	TRBD2	TRBV20-1	TRBJ2-1	TGCAGTGCAAAAAGCGGGACGCTCTACGATGAGCAGTTCTTC	CSAKSGTLYDEQFF
many	.	TRBV5-6	TRBJ2-1	TGTGCCAGCAGCTTCCAGTACAATGAGCAGTTCTTC	CASSFQYNEQFF
.	.	TRBV20-1	TRBJ2-1	TGCAGTGCCAAGCCTCAATGGGTGGGAACTTCCTACAATGAGCAGTTCTTC	CSAKPQWVGTSYNEQFF
.	TRBD1	TRBV25-1	TRBJ1-5	TGTGCCAGCAGCGGCAGGGGGACGAGTCAGCCCCAGCATTTT	CASSGRGTSQPQHF
.	TRBD2	TRBV4-3	TRBJ2-5	TGCGCCAGCAGCCGCGCTAGCGGGAGGTTGGAGACCCAGTACTTC	CASSRASGRLETQYF
.	TRBD1	TRBV4-3	TRBJ2-6	TGCGCCAGCAGCCATCTGGGACAGGGTTTTTCAGGGGCCAACGTCCTGACTTTC	CASSHLGQGFSGANVLTF
.	TRBD2	TRBV28	TRBJ2-5	TGTGCCAGCAGTTTAGTGGGACTAGTGACCCAGTACTTC	CASSLVGLVTQYF
many	TRBD2	TRBV10-1	TRBJ2-7	TGCGCCAGCAGGGTGGGACTAGGCTACGAGCAGTACTTC	CASRVGLGYEQYF
few	TRBD1	TRBV10-3	TRBJ2-7	TGTGCCACCGGACAGGGGAGCTCCTACGAGCAGTACTTC	CATGQGSSYEQYF
.	.	TRBV15	TRBJ2-5	TGTGCCACCAGCAGAGATATGGGTTCTACGGAGACCCAGTACTTC	CATSRDMGSTETQYF
.	.	TRBV15	TRBJ1-2	TGTGCCACCAGGATTGGATCGGGGGCATATGGCTACACCTTC	CATRIGSGAYGYTF
few	.	TRBV28	TRBJ2-7	TGTGCCAGCAGTACCTCGGGCCGGTCCTACGAGCAGTACTTC	CASSTSGRSYEQYF
.	.	TRBV13	TRBJ2-1	TGTGCCAGCAGCCAGACTGCCTCCTACAATGAGCAGTTCTTC	CASSQTASYNEQFF
few	TRBD2	TRBV2	TRBJ2-2	TGTGCCAGCAGCCCCACTAGCGCCCGGGAGCTGTTTTTT	CASSPTSARELFF
.	.	TRBV7-9	TRBJ2-7	TGTGCCAGCAGTATCCCCTTAGGGGGCGGTAGCGGCGCCCGCTACGAGCAGTACTTC	CASSIPLGGGSGARYEQYF
few	TRBD1	TRBV14	TRBJ1-6	TGTGCCAGCAGCCAACTGACAGGGGGTGTTTCACCCCTCCACTTT	CASSQLTGGVSPLHF
.	TRBD1	TRBV7-6	TRBJ2-3	TGTGCCAGCAGTAAAGAAGCTTCGGTAGGGACAGTCCCTTCTAGCACAGATACGCAGTATTTT	CASSKEASVGTVPSSTDTQYF
.	.	TRBV15	TRBJ2-7	TGTGCCACCAGCACCCGGAGCTCCTACAATGAGCAGTACTTC	CATSTRSSYNEQYF
.	TRBD1	TRBV20-1	TRBJ2-5	TGCAGTGCTAGATCTCAGGGGGCGGGAGAGACCCAGTACTTC	CSARSQGAGETQYF
few	.	TRBV6-4	TRBJ1-2	TGTGCCAGCAGTGACTCGAGTGGTCGGGGCTACACCTTC	CASSDSSGRGYTF
.	.	TRBV20-1	TRBJ1-1	TGCAGTGCTAGAGAGTCGGGAGCGGCCCACACTGAAGCTTTCTTT	CSARESGAAHTEAFF
few	TRBD1	TRBV20-1	TRBJ2-7	TGCAGTGCTAGTCCAGGGACAGGGGGCCACGAGCAGTACTTC	CSASPGTGGHEQYF
.	TRBD1	TRBV6-5	TRBJ2-7	TGTGCCAGCAGAAACCCGGGACAGGGGTACGAGCAGTACTTC	CASRNPGQGYEQYF
.	TRBD2	TRBV12-3/TRBV12-4	TRBJ2-7	TGTGCCAGCACCTTAGCGGGGGACTCCTACGAGCAGTACTTC	CASTLAGDSYEQYF
.	TRBD1	TRBV7-3	TRBJ1-2	TGTGCCAGCAGCTCGACTGGACAGGGTGGCTACACCTTC	CASSSTGQGGYTF
few	.	TRBV7-3	TRBJ1-2	TGTGCCAGCAGCGCGGGGGCGGATCTCTACACCTTC	CASSAGADLYTF
.	TRBD2	TRBV25-1	TRBJ2-5	TGTGCCAGCAGTGTCGGGACTAGCGGGAGAGGGGAGACCCAGTACTTC	CASSVGTSGRGETQYF
few	.	TRBV21-1	TRBJ1-5	TGTGCCAGCAGGACACAGGGGATGAGAGGTCAGCCCCAGCATTTT	CASRTQGMRGQPQHF
many	TRBD2	TRBV20-1	TRBJ2-7	TGCAGTGCTAGAGATCATACAGCGGGAGTTTCCATCCACGAGCAGTACTTC	CSARDHTAGVSIHEQYF
few	.	TRBV6-2/TRBV6-3	TRBJ2-5	TGTGCCAGCACGTTGGGCGGAGAGACCCAGTACTTC	CASTLGGETQYF
.	TRBD2	TRBV4-2	TRBJ2-3	TGTGCCAGCAGCTACGAACCCCGACTAGCGGGACTCACAGATACGCAGTATTTT	CASSYEPRLAGLTDTQYF
.	TRBD1	TRBV10-2	TRBJ1-1	TGCGCCAGCAGTGAGGGCTTCGGGGACAGGGGGCTTCGGGACACTGAAGCTTTCTTT	CASSEGFGDRGLRDTEAFF
.	.	TRBV20-1	TRBJ2-7	TGCAGTGCTAGAGATACCTACGAGCAGTACTTC	CSARDTYEQYF
.	TRBD1	TRBV7-2	TRBJ2-5	TGTGCCAGCAGCGCCGACAGGGTACAAGAGACCCAGTACTTC	CASSADRVQETQYF
few	.	TRBV10-3	TRBJ2-5	TGTGCCATCAGTGAGGGAAAAGAGACCCAGTACTTC	CAISEGKETQYF
.	TRBD2	TRBV4-3	TRBJ2-2	TGCGCCAGCAGCCAAGGGGTAGCGGGAGACACCGGGGAGCTGTTTTTT	CASSQGVAGDTGELFF